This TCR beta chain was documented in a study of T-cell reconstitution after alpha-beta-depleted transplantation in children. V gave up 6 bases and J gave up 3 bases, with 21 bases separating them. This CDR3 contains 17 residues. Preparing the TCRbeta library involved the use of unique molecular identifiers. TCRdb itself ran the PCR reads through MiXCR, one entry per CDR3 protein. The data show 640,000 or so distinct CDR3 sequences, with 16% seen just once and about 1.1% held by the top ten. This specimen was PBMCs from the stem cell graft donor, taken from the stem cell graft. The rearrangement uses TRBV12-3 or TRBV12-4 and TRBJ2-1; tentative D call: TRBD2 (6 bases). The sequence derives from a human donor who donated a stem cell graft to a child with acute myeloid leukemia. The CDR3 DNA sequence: TGTGCCAGCAGCTTGTCGGATCTAGCGAGCTACTACAATGAGCAGTTCTTC. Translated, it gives CASSLSDLASYYNEQFF.